The rows below give T cell receptor beta chains drawn from one sample of a study of blood T cell repertoires in COVID-19. Measured with immunoSEQ multiplex PCR; TCRdb has only the in-frame clones, and not every one. The profile shows 150,000 to 200,000 clones, about 88% of them singletons. Material for sequencing was peripheral blood. The source is a human donor in a cohort sampled during active COVID-19. CDR3s include the opening cysteine and the closing phenylalanine or tryptophan. Each record gives: CDR3 protein, clone size, V gene. Some rows mark clone size as missing; the rest say once, few, many or name a class of expanded clone.

CDR3aa: CASSEGASYNSPLHF
abundance: .
v_gene: TRBV2

CDR3aa: CASSSRHEQYF
abundance: few
v_gene: TRBV6-2/TRBV6-3

CDR3aa: CASSASGTATYEQYF
abundance: .
v_gene: TRBV19

CDR3aa: CASGGTGQWPQHF
abundance: .
v_gene: TRBV19

CDR3aa: CASSYKTGVWTEAFF
abundance: .
v_gene: TRBV6-5

CDR3aa: CASSQGDRNTEAFF
abundance: .
v_gene: TRBV4-3

CDR3aa: CSVAATGRSTYEQYF
abundance: .
v_gene: TRBV29-1

CDR3aa: CASSFRVSPLHF
abundance: few
v_gene: TRBV13

CDR3aa: CASSPRSSSGETQYF
abundance: few
v_gene: TRBV18

CDR3aa: CSASPGLARSTDTQYF
abundance: .
v_gene: TRBV20-1

CDR3aa: CASSYPSGQGGKEQYF
abundance: .
v_gene: TRBV6-2/TRBV6-3

CDR3aa: CASSVGTSYEQYF
abundance: few
v_gene: TRBV2

CDR3aa: CASSRGPGSYEQYF
abundance: .
v_gene: TRBV19

CDR3aa: CAISGGDSVMNTEAFF
abundance: .
v_gene: TRBV10-3

CDR3aa: CASSTTDRGAQETQYF
abundance: .
v_gene: TRBV28

CDR3aa: CASSAGRDRFTYEQYF
abundance: .
v_gene: TRBV9

CDR3aa: CASSLAETSGPQYF
abundance: once
v_gene: TRBV7-2

CDR3aa: CASSLPQRAGGLVNEQFF
abundance: few
v_gene: TRBV28

CDR3aa: CASSNGQGGNTEAFF
abundance: .
v_gene: TRBV5-8

CDR3aa: CASRGGGLFNYGYTF
abundance: .
v_gene: TRBV5-6

CDR3aa: CASSPDISHYGYTF
abundance: once
v_gene: TRBV18

CDR3aa: CASSKEAVYEQYF
abundance: .
v_gene: TRBV7-2

CDR3aa: CASSQEVLAGRTGELFF
abundance: .
v_gene: TRBV4-3

CDR3aa: CASSLAGVGEQYF
abundance: .
v_gene: TRBV27

CDR3aa: CASSLVQGGEQYF
abundance: once
v_gene: TRBV5-1

CDR3aa: CASSPRQGGGNTEAFF
abundance: .
v_gene: TRBV18

CDR3aa: CASSPTSGGAAEQYF
abundance: .
v_gene: TRBV7-2

CDR3aa: CATRPGQSIEAFF
abundance: .
v_gene: TRBV24-1

CDR3aa: CASSVTSGAYNEQFF
abundance: .
v_gene: TRBV7-9

CDR3aa: CASSTSGRVYF
abundance: .
v_gene: TRBV27

CDR3aa: CASSLGPGVQETQYF
abundance: once
v_gene: TRBV5-1

CDR3aa: CSAKTRRGYTF
abundance: .
v_gene: TRBV20-1

CDR3aa: CASSLEDSEQYF
abundance: .
v_gene: TRBV18

CDR3aa: CASSLATGGKAGELFF
abundance: .
v_gene: TRBV5-1

CDR3aa: CASQGGLAKNIQYF
abundance: .
v_gene: TRBV7-2

CDR3aa: CASSAESGRAGNEQFF
abundance: .
v_gene: TRBV2

CDR3aa: CATQAWGGGSYNEQFF
abundance: .
v_gene: TRBV7-9

CDR3aa: CASSPRRSTDTQYF
abundance: .
v_gene: TRBV4-3

CDR3aa: CASSRDGTGGEQYF
abundance: .
v_gene: TRBV18

CDR3aa: CASSLRDSSYEQYF
abundance: .
v_gene: TRBV5-1